The text below deals with one T cell receptor (beta chain). This clone came up once. Its specific antigen is unknown. Per-nucleotide qualities are absent, and no much larger clonotype sits a single base away. This specimen comes from a study of blood T cell repertoires in COVID-19 (TCRdb year 2020). About the study as a whole: The collaborator samples originated in the United States, Italy and Spain and spanned the acute and convalescent phases of COVID-19. The repertoires were made available in a free public database intended to serve as a resource for research on the immune response to SARS-CoV-2. The sample metadata nearly always contained a de-identified subject ID, COVID-19 status, age in years and sex. The material from the prospective study consisted of cDNA or gDNA derived from T cells, B-cell-depleted T cells, or PBMCs. Samples came from the ongoing ImmuneRACE study (first 160 participants) plus 1,254 subjects from 6 global collaborators. Subjects who had been exposed to COVID-19, were actively infected with it, or had recovered from it provided the deeply sampled blood TCRbeta repertoires that made up the dataset. Where HLA class I and class II types were available, the types were taken from metadata supplied by the sample provider, not from assay-based typing. What the authors observed across the whole study: How much clinical and demographic metadata was included differed by source and by participant, and the metadata was provided uncurated.

Collaborating institutions collected whole blood in K2EDTA tubes following their own protocols. For TCRbeta analysis, collaborators shipped samples in one of three forms: frozen whole blood, isolated PBMCs, or DNA extracted from either of those sample types. TCRbeta CDR3 regions were amplified from genomic DNA using the immunoSEQ Assay, a bias-controlled multiplex PCR. Regarding the original processing steps: Within the assay, amplification of reference gene primers was used to estimate how many nucleated cells each sample contained. Sequence reads were collapsed and filtered to measure the absolute abundance of every unique TCRbeta CDR3 rearrangement. Productive Simpson clonality was computed per sample as the square root of Simpson's diversity index over productive rearrangements. The clones in this table, taken by TCRdb from immuneACCESS, are in-frame only. Not every clone is retained; where verified, under half of the shortfall comes from an unresolved V gene, and the cause of the rest is unknown. V, J and clone size are taken as reported in that table, and D and trimming were inferred from the DNA itself. In all, the sample holds under 200,000 clones, and about nine tenths of those were seen once. The top ten constitute about 0.54% of the sample.

From the cysteine through the phenylalanine, the CDR3 covers 15 amino acids. Only the CDR3 region is kept as DNA, spanning 45 bases read in frame from base 1. The germline V end is reduced by 1 base and the J end by 3 bases; junction bases left unmatched: 5. CDR1 and CDR2 are drawn from the germline V gene: SGHTA, FQGNSA. The chain uses TRBV7-2 and TRBJ1-2; the junction holds 7 bases that match TRBD1. Sequenced input: peripheral blood. This TCR was sampled from a middle-aged man with acute or convalescent COVID-19. The CDR3 reads as follows: CASSLEGALDYGYTF. In nucleotides, the sequence is TGTGCCAGCAGCTTAGAGGGGGCACTGGACTATGGCTACACCTTC.